The entry that follows covers one T cell receptor beta chain sequence. Its specificity is not known. Reverse transcription of roughly 0.45 to 1 ug RNA used random hexamers. Each CDR3 protein is one row after TCRdb ran MiXCR on the immunoSEQ multiplex PCR reads. The profile shows about 140,000 distinct CDR3 sequences, roughly 94% of them singletons. V was shortened by 5 bases and J by 5 bases, with 9 bases between the two germline ends. The germline V gene encodes CDR1 DFQATT and CDR2 SNEGSKA (reference sequence). This CDR3 has 11 residues. These data originate in a study of CD8 T cells in Susac syndrome. Study information: Patients with Susac syndrome, at blood draw, were therapy-naive, on corticosteroids, or on intravenous immunoglobulin alone.

General study findings and limits: Clonal expansion was not observed in the Susac syndrome CD4+ T cell repertoires.

Definite or probable Susac syndrome was diagnosed using recently defined diagnostic criteria. The authors negatively isolated CD8+ and CD4+ T cells and FACS-enriched TEMRA cells. This sequence originates from a human donor with Susac syndrome. The V call is TRBV20-1, the J call TRBJ1-1; no reliable D call. Material: CD4+ T cells from PBMCs. The CDR3 here is CSALDSTEAFF. CDR3 coding DNA: TGCAGTGCTCTGGACTCGACTGAAGCTTTCTTT.